This passage covers 30 T cell receptor beta chains from one sample sequenced in a study of blood T cell repertoires in COVID-19. Repertoires were generated with immunoSEQ multiplex PCR, while TCRdb's copy carries only in-frame clones and drops some. The sample yields fewer than 250,000 clones, about four fifths seen once. What was sequenced was PBMCs or T cells enriched from blood (not recorded which). The receptors originated from a woman aged 35 to 49 who had been exposed to COVID-19.

There are a few counts of this clone. This chain uses TRBV6-5 with TRBJ1-4; 9 nucleotides align to TRBD1. The CDR3 runs to 15 residues. Germline CDR1 reads MNHEY; CDR2 reads SVGAGI. Unmatched junction bases numbered 8, after V lost 6 bases and J lost 6 bases. The CDR3 protein is CASSPRQGGDEKLFF. CDR3 nucleotides: TGTGCCAGCAGCCCACGACAGGGGGGAGATGAAAAACTGTTTTTT.

The chain couples TRBV6-6 to TRBJ2-7; a possible D gene is TRBD2 (5 bases). In germline, CDR1 is MNHNY, CDR2 SVGAGI (reference sequence). V gave up 6 bases and J gave up 3 bases, with 15 bases separating them. The CDR3 spans 14 residues. The CDR3 bases are TGTGCCAGCAGGACCCGCGGCGGAGGCTACGAGCAGTACTTC. This encodes CASRTRGGGYEQYF.

The chain combines TRBV7-3 with TRBJ2-2; 7 positions match TRBD2. CDR1 and CDR2 (germline): SGHTA, FQGTGA. The CDR3 is made up of 18 amino acids. With 1 base clipped from V and 1 base from J, the junction kept 9 bases outside the gene matches. Here the CDR3 reads CASSLNPPGLGNTGELFF. Here the CDR3 DNA reads TGTGCCAGCAGCTTAAATCCTCCAGGACTAGGGAACACCGGGGAGCTGTTTTTT.

The chain employs TRBV4-1 and TRBJ1-4, with D maybe TRBD1 (5 bases). V lost 1 base and J lost 1, with 10 bases in between. Looked up from germline, CDR1 is MGHRA and CDR2 is YSYEKL. The CDR3 length is 16 residues. The CDR3 here is CASSQVVGGTNEKLFF. The CDR3 DNA follows: TGCGCCAGCAGCCAAGTAGTGGGGGGAACTAATGAAAAACTGTTTTTT.

This clone was recorded a few times. This rearrangement joins TRBV6-2 or TRBV6-3 to TRBJ1-5; the D gene is possibly TRBD1 (5 bases). Trimming took 0 bases from V and 2 from J, leaving 14 bases between them. The CDR3 is made up of 17 amino acids. Germline-derived CDR1 and CDR2 are MNHEY and SVGEGT. The CDR3 is CASSYSILGQRNQPQHF. DNA for the CDR3: TGTGCCAGCAGTTACTCGATACTTGGACAACGCAATCAGCCCCAGCATTTT.

This chain joins TRBV6-5 and TRBJ1-1; possibly TRBD1 for D (6 bases). The CDR3 runs to 15 residues. V shed 7 bases and J shed 1 base, with 16 bases lying between them. CDR1 is MNHEY and CDR2 is SVGAGI in the germline V gene. The CDR3 region is CASTLTQGRNTEAFF. Here the CDR3 DNA reads TGTGCCAGCACCCTAACACAGGGTAGGAACACTGAAGCTTTCTTT.

The gene calls are TRBV29-1 and TRBJ2-7; D is perhaps TRBD1 (5 bases). Trimming removed 2 bases from V and 6 bases from J, with 14 bases in between. The CDR3 runs 13 residues. Germline-derived CDR1 and CDR2 are SQVTM and ANQGSEA. DNA for the CDR3: TGCAGCGTTGAACAGGGTACGTCAGCCGAGCAGTACTTC. Amino acids: CSVEQGTSAEQYF.

In this sample, this clone turned up once. This rearrangement joins TRBV5-1 to TRBJ1-2, with D tentatively TRBD1 (5 bases). The CDR3 extends over 13 amino acids. Deletions cut 5 bases from V and 4 bases from J, with 12 bases between. Germline V CDR1 and CDR2: SGHRS, YFSETQ. CDR3 DNA: TGCGCCAGCAGTGAACAGGAGGGCTATGGCTACACCTTC. It codes for CASSEQEGYGYTF.

This clone was found a few times. The CDR3 DNA is TGTGCCAGCAGTCCCGTGGCCGGGACAGGGAATCAGCCCCAGCATTTT. It encodes CASSPVAGTGNQPQHF. The rearrangement links TRBV7-8 to TRBJ1-5, with 9 bases fitting TRBD1. J was trimmed by 4 bases and V by 6 bases; bases with no gene match: 10. The CDR3 consists of 16 residues. CDR1 and CDR2 (germline): SGHVS, FQNEAQ.

The chain employs TRBV18 and TRBJ1-1, with a possible D match to TRBD1 (6 bases). The germline V gene encodes CDR1 KGHSH and CDR2 LQKENI. Trimming took 1 base from V and 1 from J, leaving 10 bases between them. CDR3 length: 15 residues. The CDR3 loop reads CASSPRPGQNTEAFF. The CDR3 coding sequence is TGTGCCAGCTCACCACGTCCGGGACAGAACACTGAAGCTTTCTTT.

There are a few counts of this clone. The chain employs TRBV7-2 and TRBJ2-7; no firm D call. The ends were cut back, 2 bases at V and 3 bases at J, with 5 bases in the middle. The CDR3 consists of 12 residues. Looked up from germline, CDR1 is SGHTA and CDR2 is FQGNSA. The CDR3 region is CASSLIFYEQYF. The CDR3, as DNA: TGTGCCAGCAGCTTAATCTTCTACGAGCAGTACTTC.

The chain joins TRBV18 to TRBJ1-2, with D possibly being TRBD1 (6 bases). The CDR3 is 15 residues long. CDR1 is KGHSH, CDR2 LQKENI, per germline. The V end was cut by 2 bases, the J end by 5 bases, with 15 bases between. The DNA of the CDR3 is TGTGCCAGCTCACCAAGGAGTAACAGGGAGTATGGCTACACCTTC. Translation: CASSPRSNREYGYTF.

The chain employs TRBV11-1 and TRBJ1-4; 10 nucleotides match TRBD1. The germline V gene encodes CDR1 SGHAT and CDR2 FQDESV (reference sequence). V trimming: 3 bases; J trimming: 5 bases; junction bases outside the gene matches: 3. The CDR3 length is 15 residues. As DNA, the CDR3 is TGTGCCAGCAGCTTGCTGGGACAGGGGAATGAAAAACTGTTTTTT. It translates to CASSLLGQGNEKLFF.

This rearrangement joins TRBV19 to TRBJ2-3, with 11 bases fitting TRBD2. The germline CDR1 and CDR2 sequences are LNHDA and SQIVND (reference sequence). This CDR3 spans 16 amino acids. V trimming: 8 bases; J trimming: 3 bases; junction bases outside the gene matches: 10. CDR3 nucleotides: TGTGCCAGTCGCCGCGAGACTAGCGGGGAGACAGATACGCAGTATTTT. This codes for CASRRETSGETDTQYF.

This clone was recorded a few times. J is TRBJ2-2 and V is TRBV5-1, with D uncertain. The CDR3 loop spans 15 amino acids. The V end lost 4 bases, the J end lost 6 bases, and 16 bases lay between the germline ends. Germline-derived CDR1 and CDR2 are SGHRS and YFSETQ. CDR3: CASSPYLSEAGELFF. CDR3 DNA sequence: TGCGCCAGCAGCCCCTACCTTTCAGAGGCCGGGGAGCTGTTTTTT.

CDR3 in amino acids: CASRPGGSTDTEAFF. CDR3 coding DNA: TGTGCCAGTCGTCCGGGCGGGTCGACGGACACTGAAGCTTTCTTT. The chain couples TRBV19 to TRBJ1-1, with D hard to call. V shed 8 bases and J shed 3 bases, with 19 bases lying between them. Germline V lookup: CDR1 LNHDA, CDR2 SQIVND (reference sequence). The length of the CDR3 is 15 residues.

The chain combines TRBV7-9 with TRBJ2-7, with D uncertain. Germline CDR1 is SEHNR and CDR2 is FQNEAQ (reference sequence). The CDR3 has 12 residues. With 1 base removed from V and 6 bases from J, the gap between germline ends came to 7 bases. The CDR3 reads CASSLVFREQYF. The CDR3 DNA follows: TGTGCCAGCAGCTTAGTCTTTCGCGAGCAGTACTTC. The whole variable domain, filled in from reference TRBV7-9 and TRBJ2-7, reads DTGVSQNPRHKITKRGQNVTFRCDPISEHNRLYWYRQTLGQGPEFLTYFQNEAQLEKSRLLSDRFSAERPKGSFSTLEIQRTEQGDSAMYLCASSLVFREQYFGPGTRLTVT.

This chain connects TRBV7-3 to TRBJ2-1; D remains unclear. Per the germline V gene, CDR1 is SGHTA and CDR2 is FQGTGA. V lost 2 bases, J lost 9 bases, and 14 bases lay in between. This CDR3 region has 14 residues. The CDR3 is CASSLSALSSEQFF. In DNA, the CDR3 is TGTGCCAGCAGCTTATCGGCCCTCTCTAGTGAGCAGTTCTTC.

The chain has TRBV29-1 and TRBJ1-2, with D perhaps matching TRBD1 (5 bases). V was cut by 7 bases and J by 3 bases, with 15 bases left in between. Germline-derived CDR1 and CDR2 are SQVTM and ANQGSEA. The CDR3 length is 13 residues. CDR3 bases: TGCAGCGCACAGGACGGACCAGACTATGGCTACACCTTC. As protein: CSAQDGPDYGYTF.

V is TRBV4-2 and J is TRBJ2-3; TRBD1 is a possible D gene (7 bases). Trimming shortened V by 1 base and J by 3 bases, and 14 bases separated the two germline ends. The CDR3 has 16 residues. Germline V gives CDR1 LGHNA, CDR2 YNFKEQ. DNA for the CDR3: TGTGCCAGCAGCCAAGTATGGGCAGGGGGGACAGATACGCAGTATTTT. Translated: CASSQVWAGGTDTQYF.

The chain is built from TRBV3-1 (or the pseudogene TRBV3-2) and TRBJ1-2; 10 bases agree with TRBD1. Germline CDR1 is LGHDT and CDR2 is YNNKEL (reference sequence). CDR3 size: 14 residues. V lost 3 bases and J lost 8; bases outside the gene matches: 6. CDR3 sequence reads: CASSQVGTGEGYTF. DNA of the CDR3: TGTGCCAGCAGCCAGGTGGGGACAGGGGAAGGCTACACCTTC.

This rearrangement joins TRBV7-8 to TRBJ1-2; D remains ambiguous. The V end was cut by 3 bases, the J end by 4 bases, with 9 bases between. The CDR3 spans 13 residues. Germline loops: CDR1 SGHVS, CDR2 FQNEAQ. CDR3 in amino acids: CASSLTGSYGYTF. CDR3 bases: TGTGCCAGCAGCTTGACGGGGTCCTATGGCTACACCTTC.

On this clone: This specimen includes other DNA sequences encoding the same CDR3. The chain couples TRBV4-2 to TRBJ2-1, with D unclear. Trimming stripped 1 base from V and 7 bases from J, with 5 bases between. This CDR3 comprises 12 residues. Germline CDR1 and CDR2: LGHNA and YNFKEQ. The CDR3 DNA follows: TGTGCCAGCAGCCAAGGGGCTAATGAGCAGTTCTTC. Translation gives CASSQGANEQFF.

The V gene is TRBV28, the J gene TRBJ2-7; 7 nucleotides align to TRBD1. The germline V gene encodes CDR1 MDHEN and CDR2 SYDVKM. This CDR3 has 14 residues. Losses at the gene ends were 6 bases for V and 6 bases for J; bases not matched to a gene: 11. The CDR3 DNA reads as TGTGCCAGCAGCACAAACACAGGGGTGCGCGAGCAGTACTTC. This encodes CASSTNTGVREQYF.

V and J are TRBV19 and TRBJ1-2; 7 positions agree with TRBD1. The CDR3 length is 15 residues. The germline CDR1 and CDR2 sequences are LNHDA and SQIVND (reference sequence). V trimming: 7 bases; J trimming: 8 bases; junction bases outside the gene matches: 16. The CDR3 protein is CASTRDDRVSLGYTF. CDR3 nucleotides: TGTGCCAGTACCCGGGACGACAGGGTATCACTCGGCTACACCTTC. The variable domain in full, completed from reference TRBV19 and TRBJ1-2, reads DGGITQSPKYLFRKEGQNVTLSCEQNLNHDAMYWYRQDPGQGLRLIYYSQIVNDFQKGDIAEGYSVSREKKESFPLTVTSAQKNPTAFYLCASTRDDRVSLGYTFGSGTRLTVV.

This clone appeared a single time. The V call is TRBV28, the J call TRBJ1-5, with 10 bases fitting TRBD1. Germline V gene data show CDR1 as MDHEN and CDR2 as SYDVKM. The trim removed 5 bases at V and 5 bases at J, leaving 9 bases unmatched. The CDR3 is made up of 16 amino acids. In nucleotides, the CDR3 is TGTGCCAGCAGTGGGGGACAGGGGATGGCTGATCAGCCCCAGCATTTT. It is translated as CASSGGQGMADQPQHF. The full variable domain, completed using reference TRBV28 and TRBJ1-5, is DVKVTQSSRYLVKRTGEKVFLECVQDMDHENMFWYRQDPGLGLRLIYFSYDVKMKEKGDIPEGYSVSREKKERFSLILESASTNQTSMYLCASSGGQGMADQPQHFGDGTRLSIL.

This clone has only a few counts. The junction does not match germline at one end; this may be a read error. The chain combines TRBV6-2 or TRBV6-3 with TRBJ1-5; 8 bases align to TRBD1. The germline gives CDR1 MNHEY, CDR2 SVGEGT. The CDR3 sequence is 16 residues long. CDR3 region: CASSYSSAGGKQPQHF. DNA for the CDR3: TGTGCCAGCAGTTACTCGTCGGCAGGGGGCAAACAGCCCCAGCATTTT.

This clone was found a few times. This chain connects TRBV6-4 to TRBJ2-1; TRBD2 agrees at 10 bases. Trimming cost V 2 bases and J 2 bases; bases outside gene matches: 0. The CDR3 totals 15 residues. CDR1 is MRHNA and CDR2 is SNTAGT in the germline V gene. CDR3 bases: TGTGCCAGCAGTGACAGCGGGGGGGCCTACAATGAGCAGTTCTTC. This sequence encodes CASSDSGGAYNEQFF.

The CDR3 DNA reads TGTGCCAGCAGCTTTACGGGACAGGGGGATGGCTACACCTTC. This sequence encodes CASSFTGQGDGYTF. The rearrangement uses TRBV11-2 and TRBJ1-2; 11 bases agree with TRBD1. The J segment lost 6 bases and the V segment lost 3 bases, leaving 3 bases of the junction unmatched. This CDR3 region has 14 residues. Germline CDR1 is SGHAT and CDR2 is FQNNGV.

This clone was observed many times. This chain joins TRBV4-2 and TRBJ2-1, with 16 bases fitting TRBD2. With V trimmed by 4 bases and J by 4 bases, 7 bases remained unmatched. This CDR3 has 18 amino acids. Germline CDR1 and CDR2: LGHNA and YNFKEQ. The CDR3 loop is CASSLGTSGGASYNEQFF. For the CDR3, the DNA is TGTGCCAGCAGCCTGGGGACTAGCGGGGGGGCAAGTTACAATGAGCAGTTCTTC.